This T cell receptor beta chain was identified in a study of blood T cell repertoires in COVID-19 (dated by TCRdb to the early 2020s). Broadly, across the study: Samples covering the acute and convalescent phases of COVID-19 were provided by collaborators in the United States, Italy and Spain. The prospective study material was composed of cDNA or gDNA derived from T cells, B-cell-depleted T cells, or PBMCs. Deeply sampled blood TCRbeta repertoires from subjects exposed to, actively infected with, or recovered from COVID-19 were included in the dataset. The repertoires were released in a freely available public database meant as a resource for research on the immune response to SARS-CoV-2. The samples were drawn from two sources: the first 160 participants of the ongoing ImmuneRACE study, and over 950 subjects contributed by 6 global collaborators. The sample metadata nearly always contained a de-identified subject ID, COVID-19 status, age in years and sex. HLA class I and class II types, where available, came from metadata supplied by the sample provider rather than from assay-based typing. The paper as a whole reports these results and caveats: The quantity of clinical and demographic metadata differed by source and by participant and was supplied without curation.

This clone showed up just a few times. The specificity of this receptor is unknown. There are no base qualities to consult, and no much larger clone falls within one base. Each collaborating institution followed its own protocols to collect whole blood in K2EDTA tubes. Collaborator samples were shipped for TCRbeta analysis as frozen whole blood, isolated PBMCs, or DNA extracted from either sample type. The immunoSEQ Assay, a bias-controlled multiplex PCR, was used to amplify TCRbeta CDR3 regions from genomic DNA. The published analysis was carried out like this. Within the assay, amplification of reference gene primers was used to estimate how many nucleated cells each sample contained. To quantify the absolute abundance of each unique TCRbeta CDR3 rearrangement, sequence reads were collapsed and filtered. For each sample, productive Simpson clonality was calculated as the square root of Simpson's diversity index across productive rearrangements. Here the immuneACCESS table is served through TCRdb, limited to in-frame sequences with V and J called. Missing clones are a known gap in these copies; in checked studies unresolved V genes cover under half, and the rest lacks a known reason. The V and J calls and the clone size are those of that table, but D and trimming were determined from the DNA. The sample records about 34,000 clones, approximately 71% of which are singletons. The ten top clones hold approximately 15% of the sample.

V is clipped by 2 bases and J by 3 bases, and the sequence between their germline boundaries is 10 bases long. Reading from cysteine to phenylalanine, the CDR3 counts 14 amino acids. The only DNA kept is the CDR3, 42 bases in frame from the first base. Per the germline V gene, MDHEN is the CDR1 and SYDVKM is the CDR2. The V gene is TRBV28 and the J gene is TRBJ1-2; TRBD1 could be the D gene, as 6 bases match. This TCR came from a man at least 80 years old with active or convalescent COVID-19. The sequencing input was peripheral blood. The DNA sequence reads TGTGCCAGCAGTTTACGGGACACCTACTATGGCTACACCTTC. This yields the protein CASSLRDTYYGYTF.